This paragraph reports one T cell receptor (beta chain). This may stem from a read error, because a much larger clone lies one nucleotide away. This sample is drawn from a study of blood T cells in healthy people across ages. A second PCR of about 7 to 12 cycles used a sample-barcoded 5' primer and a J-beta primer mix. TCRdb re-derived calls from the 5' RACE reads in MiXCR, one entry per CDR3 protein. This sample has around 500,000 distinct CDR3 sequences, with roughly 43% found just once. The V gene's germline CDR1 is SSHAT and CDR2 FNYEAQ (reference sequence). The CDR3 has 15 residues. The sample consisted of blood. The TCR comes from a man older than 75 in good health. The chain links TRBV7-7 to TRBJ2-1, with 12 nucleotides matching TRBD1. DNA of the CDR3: TGTGCTAGCAGCACAGGGACAGGGGGCTGCAATGAGCAGTTCTTC. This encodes CASSTGTGGCNEQFF.